The present entry profiles one TCR beta chain with its context. The germline V and J ends were trimmed by 4 bases and 8 bases, with 8 bases remaining between them. Germline V CDR1 and CDR2: MGHDK, SYGVNS. The CDR3 covers 11 residues. This entry comes from a study of T cell changes during pregnancy in multiple sclerosis. Assay: immunoSEQ multiplex PCR; the TCRdb copy retains only in-frame clones and omits some. The sample shows about 3,500 clones, under 90% of them seen only once. The chain uses TRBV25-1 and TRBJ1-1; unclear D gene. Specimen: CD8+ T cells from peripheral blood mononuclear cells, collected in the first trimester of pregnancy. This TCR was recovered from a female donor in good health, enrolled as a control in a pregnancy study. CDR3 coding DNA: TGTGCCAGCAGTGGTGGCAGGGAAGCTTTCTTT. Amino acids: CASSGGREAFF.